This TCR beta chain was recorded in a study of shared clonotypes between healthy human individuals. At the level of the study: Donors, aged 18 to 49, were a couple of women and three men. Three CD4 naive, three CD4 memory, two CD8 naive and one CD8 memory plate were used per donor. Points from the study as a whole: Sorted-subset samples were not fully sequenced, rarefaction indicated. When compared with the clonotypes that were shared by all four sorted-subset donors, the non-shared clonotypes turned out to have lower generation probabilities.

Sequenced by immunoSEQ multiplex PCR; TCRdb stores in-frame clones only, minus some. Of under 600,000 clones listed, 95% to 98% are singletons. Trimming took 4 bases from V and 5 from J, leaving 8 bases between them. From germline, CDR1 is ENHRY and CDR2 SYGVKD. The CDR3 runs to 12 residues. With regard to this clone: Its antigen is unidentified.

The V call is TRBV10-3, the J call TRBJ2-5; unclear D gene. Source material: naive CD4+ T cells sorted from blood. Subset described: CD45RA+ positively selected. This TCR was recovered from a woman between 25 and 40 years old in good health. The CDR3 sequence is CAISGRGETQYF. DNA of the CDR3: TGTGCCATCAGTGGTCGTGGGGAGACCCAGTACTTC.